This TCR beta chain was identified during a study of radiation and T cells in renal cell carcinoma. Study-level results: Top tumor clonotypes rose in blood 2 weeks post-radiation, then contracted.

The method was immunoSEQ multiplex PCR; TCRdb's version includes in-frame clones alone and lacks a portion of them. The repertoire holds tens of thousands of clones, 82% seen once, with more than 5.5% in the top ten. Of note for this clone: The antigen is not known.

Trimming stripped 5 bases from V and 0 bases from J, with 20 bases between. Germline CDR1 is SGHTA and CDR2 is FQGNSA. CDR3 length: 18 amino acids. Time point specified: baseline pretreatment blood. The treatment here: 15 Gy SBRT to primary tumor, nephrectomy 4 weeks later. The V gene is TRBV7-2, the J gene TRBJ2-4; D could derive from TRBD1 or TRBD2 (7 bases each). The sample was blood, taken from a patient whose treatment included radiotherapy and nephrectomy. The sequence was obtained from a man aged 55 to 69 with renal cell carcinoma. This chain's CDR3 is CASSVGTAGPVAKNIQYF. The CDR3 region has the DNA TGTGCCAGCAGCGTCGGGACAGCGGGACCTGTAGCCAAAAACATTCAGTACTTC.